The 26 T cell receptor beta chains below come from one sample, sequenced in a study of blood T cell repertoires in COVID-19. Repertoires were generated with immunoSEQ multiplex PCR, while TCRdb's copy carries only in-frame clones and drops some. The table includes a few hundred thousand clones, approximately 88% detected once. What was sequenced was peripheral blood. These receptors all come from a man between 18 and 29 years old with active or convalescent COVID-19.

This rearrangement joins TRBV9 to TRBJ1-3, with D possibly TRBD1 on 5 matching bases. CDR3 length: 17 residues. Germline loops: CDR1 SGDLS, CDR2 YYNGEE. Trimming pared 4 bases from V and 0 bases from J, leaving 17 bases between. The CDR3 nucleotides read TGTGCCAGCAGCCATACGACAGACCGCCGCTCTGGAAACACCATATATTTT. Its translation is CASSHTTDRRSGNTIYF.

This chain links TRBV19 with TRBJ1-1; D is undetermined. CDR1 and CDR2 (germline): LNHDA, SQIVND (reference sequence). Trimming removed 5 bases from V and 4 bases from J, with 11 bases in between. This CDR3 has 13 amino acids. DNA for the CDR3: TGTGCCAGTAGTTGGACGGGAGGCACTGAAGCTTTCTTT. This sequence encodes CASSWTGGTEAFF.

For the CDR3, the DNA is TGTGCCAGCAGTGACTTTAGGGGGTCTGAGCAGTTCTTC. Protein sequence: CASSDFRGSEQFF. The J gene is TRBJ2-1, the V gene TRBV6-4; a possible D gene is TRBD1 (6 bases). This CDR3 has 13 residues. Trimming took 1 base from V and 9 from J, leaving 10 bases between them. In germline, CDR1 is MRHNA, CDR2 SNTAGT.

The chain links TRBV13 to TRBJ2-7, with 12 bases lining up with TRBD1. CDR1 is PRHDT, CDR2 FYEKMQ, per germline (reference sequence). CDR3 length equals 13 residues. V lost 5 bases, J lost 5 bases, and 1 base stayed unmatched. The CDR3 here is CASSGTGGNEQYF. CDR3 in DNA: TGTGCCAGCAGCGGGACAGGGGGCAACGAGCAGTACTTC. The full variable domain, completed using reference TRBV13 and TRBJ2-7, is AAGVIQSPRHLIKEKRETATLKCYPIPRHDTVYWYQQGPGQDPQFLISFYEKMQSDKGSIPDRFSAQQFSDYHSELNMSSLELGDSALYFCASSGTGGNEQYFGPGTRLTVT.

This clone has a single count. V is TRBV3-1 (or the pseudogene TRBV3-2) and J is TRBJ1-2, with TRBD1 matching over 7 bases. Germline lookup yields CDR1 LGHDT and CDR2 YNNKEL (reference sequence). The V and J ends lost 6 bases and 1 base, in that order; junction bases with no gene match: 23. The CDR3 has 20 residues. The CDR3 reads CASRMDRPTLKDLNNYGYTF. CDR3 bases: TGTGCCAGCAGAATGGACAGGCCCACCCTCAAAGATCTAAATAACTATGGCTACACCTTC.

The genes are TRBV19 and TRBJ2-7; D unclear. Germline CDR1 is LNHDA and CDR2 is SQIVND (reference sequence). V was pared by 5 bases and J by 2 bases, with 10 bases between. The CDR3 length is 13 residues. The CDR3 protein is CASSQRLPYEQYF. Here the CDR3 DNA reads TGTGCCAGTAGTCAGAGGCTACCCTACGAGCAGTACTTC.

This chain uses TRBV4-3 with TRBJ2-3, with TRBD2 matching 10 bases. From germline, CDR1 is LGHNA and CDR2 YSLEER. V gave up 5 bases and J gave up 2 bases; unmatched junction bases: 13. The CDR3 is made up of 18 amino acids. The CDR3 sequence: CASSSRSSGGLPTDTQYF. The DNA for the CDR3 is TGCGCCAGCAGCTCCCGTTCTAGCGGGGGCCTTCCCACAGATACGCAGTATTTT.

The chain couples TRBV9 to TRBJ1-6; a possible D gene is TRBD1 (6 bases). The CDR3 is made up of 17 amino acids. Germline V gives CDR1 SGDLS, CDR2 YYNGEE. Trimming shortened V by 3 bases and J by 0 bases, and 13 bases separated the two germline ends. The CDR3 bases are TGTGCCAGCAGCGAGGGGGAGGGATACTCCTATAATTCACCCCTCCACTTT. Translation: CASSEGEGYSYNSPLHF.

J is TRBJ2-7 and V is TRBV5-1; 11 nucleotides match TRBD2. V lost 4 bases to trimming and J lost 3 bases; unmatched junction nucleotides: 6. CDR3 size: 15 residues. Germline loops: CDR1 SGHRS, CDR2 YFSETQ. The chain's CDR3 is CASSELTSGDYEQYF. The CDR3 DNA reads TGCGCCAGCAGCGAATTGACTAGCGGGGACTACGAGCAGTACTTC.

This chain joins TRBV3-1 (or the pseudogene TRBV3-2) and TRBJ2-5, with D tentatively TRBD1 (6 bases). The ends were cut back, 0 bases at V and 1 base at J, with 15 bases in the middle. CDR1 is LGHDT, CDR2 YNNKEL, per germline (reference sequence). The length of the CDR3 is 17 residues. In nucleotides, the CDR3 is TGTGCCAGCAGCCAAGAGATTTCGGGACACCTCCAAGAGACCCAGTACTTC. This sequence encodes CASSQEISGHLQETQYF.

The rearrangement links TRBV29-1 to TRBJ2-1; 9 bases are a match to TRBD2. V was clipped by 3 bases and J by 2 bases; unmatched bases: 2. Germline assignment: CDR1 SQVTM and CDR2 ANQGSEA. The CDR3 length is 14 residues. The CDR3 sequence is CSVEGGGAYNEQFF. Written as DNA, the CDR3 is TGCAGCGTTGAGGGCGGGGGGGCCTACAATGAGCAGTTCTTC.

The V and J genes are TRBV4-1 and TRBJ1-6; 7 bases align to TRBD1. Germline V CDR1 and CDR2: MGHRA, YSYEKL. J was trimmed by 8 bases and V by 3 bases; bases with no gene match: 1. The CDR3 has 13 residues. CDR3: CASSQTGYSPLHF. The CDR3 bases are TGCGCCAGCAGCCAGACAGGGTATTCACCCCTCCACTTT.

This clone was picked up one time. CDR3 coding DNA: TGCGCCAGCAGCCAAGCTCGACCTGGACTAGCGGGGGCGGATACGCAGTATTTT. This translates into CASSQARPGLAGADTQYF. The V and J genes are TRBV4-1 and TRBJ2-3; 13 nucleotides align to TRBD2. Germline V gene data show CDR1 as MGHRA and CDR2 as YSYEKL. This CDR3 contains 18 residues. V dropped 1 base and J dropped 6; count of bases not matched to a gene: 10.

The chain uses TRBV5-6 and TRBJ2-1; the D is unclear. Deletions cut 2 bases from V and 0 bases from J, with 9 bases between. Germline CDR1 and CDR2: SGHDT and YYEEEE. This CDR3 is 15 amino acids long. In DNA form, the CDR3 reads TGTGCCAGCAGCTTTTGGTCGAGCTCCTACAATGAGCAGTTCTTC. Its translation: CASSFWSSSYNEQFF.

The CDR3 here is CASNQGQGPGTEAFF. The CDR3 nucleotides read TGTGCCAGCAATCAGGGACAGGGTCCGGGCACTGAAGCTTTCTTT. The V call is TRBV6-5, the J call TRBJ1-1; TRBD1 aligns across 9 bases. CDR1 is MNHEY and CDR2 is SVGAGI in the germline V gene. V shed 7 bases and J 4 bases; nucleotides not matched to a gene: 10. CDR3 length: 15 amino acids.

The chain links TRBV3-1 (or the pseudogene TRBV3-2) to TRBJ1-1, with no clear D. The CDR3 is made up of 13 amino acids. Germline values: CDR1 LGHDT, CDR2 YNNKEL (reference sequence). Trimming removed 4 bases from V and 7 bases from J, with 13 bases in between. The CDR3 region has the DNA TGTGCCAGCAGCCCCCGGGCCCGGGGTGAAGCTTTCTTT. It translates to CASSPRARGEAFF.

The table lists this clone with a count of one. The V gene is TRBV27, the J gene TRBJ1-5; D is perhaps TRBD1 (6 bases). The germline CDR1 and CDR2 sequences are MNHEY and SMNVEV (reference sequence). The CDR3 sequence is 14 residues long. V lost 6 bases and J 5 bases, leaving 14 bases between the germline ends. The DNA for the CDR3 is TGTGCCAGCAGAGATACAGGGATCCATCAGCCCCAGCATTTT. Translated, it gives CASRDTGIHQPQHF.

This chain uses TRBV10-3 with TRBJ2-4, with TRBD2 matching 10 bases. The V segment lost 0 bases and the J segment 5 bases; nucleotides outside the gene matches: 1. Per germline, CDR1 ENHRY and CDR2 SYGVKD. CDR3 size: 15 residues. As DNA, the CDR3 is TGTGCCATCAGTGAGTCCAGCGGGGGGGAAAACATTCAGTACTTC. Its translation is CAISESSGGENIQYF.

The CDR3 region is CATAVRGPQPQHF. CDR3 DNA: TGTGCCACCGCGGTCAGGGGGCCCCAGCCCCAGCATTTT. This sequence joins TRBV15 and TRBJ1-5, with 8 bases fitting TRBD1. The ends lost 8 bases at V and 7 bases at J; junction bases unmatched: 7. The CDR3 runs 13 residues. Germline V gives CDR1 LNHNV, CDR2 YYDKDF (reference sequence). Full variable domain (rest looked up from reference TRBV15 and TRBJ1-5): DAMVIQNPRYQVTQFGKPVTLSCSQTLNHNVMYWYQQKSSQAPKLLFHYYDKDFNNEADTPDNFQSRRPNTSFCFLDIRSPGLGDTAMYLCATAVRGPQPQHFGDGTRLSIL.

V usage is TRBV7-6 and J usage is TRBJ2-7; tentatively, D is TRBD1 (5 bases). Trimming pared 2 bases from V and 2 bases from J, leaving 10 bases between. The CDR3 extends over 14 amino acids. Germline V CDR1 and CDR2: SGHVS, FNYEAQ. DNA of the CDR3: TGTGCCAGCAGCTTATTGCAGGGCGCCTACGAGCAGTACTTC. It is translated as CASSLLQGAYEQYF.

The V gene is TRBV6-2 or TRBV6-3, the J gene TRBJ1-3; D not certain. The germline V and J ends were trimmed by 5 bases and 2 bases, with 4 bases remaining between them. The CDR3 has 12 residues. Germline CDR1 reads MNHEY; CDR2 reads SVGEGT. The CDR3 spells CASSLPGNTIYF. CDR3 DNA: TGTGCCAGCAGTCTTCCTGGAAACACCATATATTTT.

J is TRBJ2-3 and V is TRBV18; 7 bases map to TRBD2. Germline CDR1 is KGHSH and CDR2 is LQKENI. The V segment lost 3 bases and the J segment 3 bases; nucleotides outside the gene matches: 12. The CDR3 length is 17 residues. CDR3 nucleotide sequence: TGTGCCAGCTCACCCCGACTAGCTCCACGCGGAACAGATACGCAGTATTTT. Translated: CASSPRLAPRGTDTQYF.

The rearrangement uses TRBV19 and TRBJ1-6; 7 bases align to TRBD1. Per germline, CDR1 LNHDA and CDR2 SQIVND (reference sequence). The CDR3 runs to 12 residues. Trimming removed 11 bases from V and 9 bases from J; junction bases left unmatched: 7. The CDR3 DNA is TGTGCCTGGCACCAGGGGGGTTCACCCCTCCACTTT. Its protein product is CAWHQGGSPLHF. Looking up the rest from reference TRBV19 and TRBJ1-6 gives the full variable domain: DGGITQSPKYLFRKEGQNVTLSCEQNLNHDAMYWYRQDPGQGLRLIYYSQIVNDFQKGDIAEGYSVSREKKESFPLTVTSAQKNPTAFYLCAWHQGGSPLHFGNGTRLTVT.

V gene TRBV5-1 combines with J gene TRBJ2-6; the match to TRBD1 covers 7 bases. V lost 4 bases, J lost 2 bases, and 9 bases stayed unmatched. The CDR3 spans 17 residues. Per the germline V gene, CDR1 is SGHRS and CDR2 is YFSETQ. The CDR3 bases are TGCGCCAGCAGCGAGACCCAACAGGGGACTGGGGCCAACGTCCTGACTTTC. It encodes CASSETQQGTGANVLTF.

The chain is built from TRBV10-3 and TRBJ1-2, with TRBD1 as a possible D gene (6 bases). The CDR3 spans 15 residues. Per the germline V gene, CDR1 is ENHRY and CDR2 is SYGVKD. V lost 2 bases to trimming and J lost 8 bases, with 18 bases between them. CDR3 loop: CAISEPPRGREGYTF. The CDR3 DNA follows: TGTGCCATCAGTGAGCCACCGAGGGGGAGAGAAGGCTACACCTTC.

The chain employs TRBV19 and TRBJ2-1; 7 positions agree with TRBD1. Per the germline V gene, CDR1 is LNHDA and CDR2 is SQIVND (reference sequence). The CDR3 is made up of 15 amino acids. J was trimmed by 8 bases and V by 3 bases; bases with no gene match: 10. The CDR3 spells CASSMGAQGVDEQFF. The CDR3 region has the DNA TGTGCCAGTAGTATGGGTGCGCAGGGGGTCGATGAGCAGTTCTTC. Variable domain in full (rest from reference TRBV19 and TRBJ2-1): DGGITQSPKYLFRKEGQNVTLSCEQNLNHDAMYWYRQDPGQGLRLIYYSQIVNDFQKGDIAEGYSVSREKKESFPLTVTSAQKNPTAFYLCASSMGAQGVDEQFFGPGTRLTVL.